Listed below are T cell receptor beta chains from one sample, sequenced in a study of blood T cell repertoires in COVID-19. The table came from immunoSEQ multiplex PCR; TCRdb's copy has only in-frame clones and leaves some out. This table holds approximately 170,000 clones, approximately 83% found once. Material: peripheral blood. The receptors derive from a man between 70 and 80 years old who had recovered from COVID-19. CDR3s include the opening cysteine and the closing phenylalanine or tryptophan.

>TRBJ2-7|TRBV15
CATSVGLAGEQYF
>TRBJ1-2|TRBV19
CASSYTGRANYGYTF
>TRBJ2-7|TRBV18
CASSDRGEQYF
>TRBJ2-1|TRBV4-1
CASSPGENLINEQFF
>TRBJ2-1|TRBV3-1/TRBV3-2
CASSQDAYHEQFF
>TRBJ2-1|TRBV11-3
CASSPRGLAGQDEQFF
>TRBJ2-7|TRBV18
CASSPQGTGSYEQYF
>TRBJ1-4|TRBV12-3/TRBV12-4
CASSWENEKLFF
>TRBJ2-5|TRBV19
CASSIRTSWETQYF
>TRBJ1-5|TRBV27
CASSQQGAGNQPQHF
>TRBJ2-5|TRBV4-1
CASSQDWAGGRETQYF
>TRBJ2-3|TRBV11-2
CASSLDFGTGGTDTQYF
>TRBJ2-3|TRBV7-7
CASSLSDRVGDTQYF
>TRBJ1-6|TRBV11-3
CASSLGGQLSSPLHF
>TRBJ1-5|TRBV19
CASTQGSNQPQHF
>TRBJ2-1|TRBV19
CATGRPQRDYRGDNEQFF
>TRBJ2-2|TRBV7-2
CASTPRLAGPNTGELFF
>TRBJ1-1|TRBV14
CASSQMGTSPLVAFF
>TRBJ2-4|TRBV7-8
CASSLEYRGGVKNIQYF
>TRBJ2-7|TRBV29-1
CSVRGASGSHEQYF
>TRBJ1-2|TRBV11-2
CASSPTAPGTGSGYTF
>TRBJ1-6|TRBV28
CASKTGDRTLHF